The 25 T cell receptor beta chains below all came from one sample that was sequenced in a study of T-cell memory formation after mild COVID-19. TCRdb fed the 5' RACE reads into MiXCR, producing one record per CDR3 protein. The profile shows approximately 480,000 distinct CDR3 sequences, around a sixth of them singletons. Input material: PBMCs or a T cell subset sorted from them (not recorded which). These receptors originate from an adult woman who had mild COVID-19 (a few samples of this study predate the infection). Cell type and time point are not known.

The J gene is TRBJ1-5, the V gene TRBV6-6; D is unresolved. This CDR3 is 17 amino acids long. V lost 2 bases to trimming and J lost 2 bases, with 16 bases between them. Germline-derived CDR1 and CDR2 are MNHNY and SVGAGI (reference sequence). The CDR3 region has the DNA TGTGCCAGCAGTTACAAACATCGTCCCGCTGGCAATCAGCCCCAGCATTTT. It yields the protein CASSYKHRPAGNQPQHF.

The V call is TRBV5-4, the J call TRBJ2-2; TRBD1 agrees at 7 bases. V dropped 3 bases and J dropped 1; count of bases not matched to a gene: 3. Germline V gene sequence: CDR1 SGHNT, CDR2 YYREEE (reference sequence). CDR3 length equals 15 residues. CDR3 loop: CASSWGTVNTGELFF. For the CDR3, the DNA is TGTGCCAGCAGCTGGGGGACAGTGAACACCGGGGAGCTGTTTTTT.

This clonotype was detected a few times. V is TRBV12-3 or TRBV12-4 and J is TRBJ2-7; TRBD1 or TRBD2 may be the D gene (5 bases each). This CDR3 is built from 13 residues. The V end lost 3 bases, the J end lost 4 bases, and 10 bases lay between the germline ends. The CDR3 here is CASSFGTPYEQYF. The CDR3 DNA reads TGTGCCAGCAGTTTTGGGACGCCTTACGAGCAGTACTTC.

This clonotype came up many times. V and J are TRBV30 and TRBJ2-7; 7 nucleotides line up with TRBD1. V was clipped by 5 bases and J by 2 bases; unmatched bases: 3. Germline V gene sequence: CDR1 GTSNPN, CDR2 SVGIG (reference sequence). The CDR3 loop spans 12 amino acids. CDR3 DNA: TGTGCCTGGGGACAGGTCACCTACGAGCAGTACTTC. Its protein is CAWGQVTYEQYF.

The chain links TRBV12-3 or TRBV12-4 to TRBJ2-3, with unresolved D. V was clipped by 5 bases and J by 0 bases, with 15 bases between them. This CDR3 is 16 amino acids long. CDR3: CASSPRLGTSTDTQYF. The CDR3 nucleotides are TGTGCCAGCAGTCCACGCCTCGGCACTAGCACAGATACGCAGTATTTT.

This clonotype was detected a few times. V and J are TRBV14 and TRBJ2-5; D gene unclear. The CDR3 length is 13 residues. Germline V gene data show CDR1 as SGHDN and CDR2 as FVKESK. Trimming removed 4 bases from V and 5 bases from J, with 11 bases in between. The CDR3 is CASSLDGWETQYF. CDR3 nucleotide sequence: TGTGCCAGCAGCCTCGACGGTTGGGAGACCCAGTACTTC.

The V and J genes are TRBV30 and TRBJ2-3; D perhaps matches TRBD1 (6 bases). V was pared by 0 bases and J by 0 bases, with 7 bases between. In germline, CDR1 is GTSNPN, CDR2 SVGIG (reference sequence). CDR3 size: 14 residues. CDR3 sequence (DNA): TGTGCCTGGAGTGTGGACAGTAGCACAGATACGCAGTATTTT. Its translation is CAWSVDSSTDTQYF.

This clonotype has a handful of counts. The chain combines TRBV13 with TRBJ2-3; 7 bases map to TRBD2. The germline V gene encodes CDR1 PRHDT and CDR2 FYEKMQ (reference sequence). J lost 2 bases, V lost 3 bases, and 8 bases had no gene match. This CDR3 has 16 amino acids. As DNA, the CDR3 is TGTGCCAGCAGCTTCCTCGGGGGGTTCTCCACAGATACGCAGTATTTT. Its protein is CASSFLGGFSTDTQYF.

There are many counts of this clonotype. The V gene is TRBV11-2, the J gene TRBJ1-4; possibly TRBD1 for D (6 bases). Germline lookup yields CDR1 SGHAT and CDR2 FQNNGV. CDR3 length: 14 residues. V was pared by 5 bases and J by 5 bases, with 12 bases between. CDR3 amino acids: CASSLGGRNEKLFF. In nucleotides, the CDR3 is TGTGCCAGCAGCCTAGGGGGGAGGAATGAAAAACTGTTTTTT.

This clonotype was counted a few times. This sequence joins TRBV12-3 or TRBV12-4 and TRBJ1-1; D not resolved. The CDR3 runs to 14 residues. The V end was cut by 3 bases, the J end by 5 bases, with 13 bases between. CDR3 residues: CASSFVPGSTEAFF. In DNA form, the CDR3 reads TGTGCCAGCAGTTTCGTCCCAGGATCAACTGAAGCTTTCTTT.

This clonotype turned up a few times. The CDR3, as DNA: TGTGCCAGCAGCTTATCTTCGGGGGGCTCCGGCGGCGGACCCCAGCATTTT. Its protein is CASSLSSGGSGGGPQHF. The chain employs TRBV7-9 and TRBJ1-5, with a tentative D call TRBD1 (6 bases). V lost 2 bases and J lost 10, with 24 bases in between. Germline V lookup: CDR1 SEHNR, CDR2 FQNEAQ (reference sequence). The CDR3 covers 17 residues.

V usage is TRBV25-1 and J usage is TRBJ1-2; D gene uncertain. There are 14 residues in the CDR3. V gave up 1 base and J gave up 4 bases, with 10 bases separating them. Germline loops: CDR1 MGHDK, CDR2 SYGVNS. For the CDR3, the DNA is TGTGCCAGCAGTGAATTCGGACGGACCTATGGCTACACCTTC. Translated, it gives CASSEFGRTYGYTF.

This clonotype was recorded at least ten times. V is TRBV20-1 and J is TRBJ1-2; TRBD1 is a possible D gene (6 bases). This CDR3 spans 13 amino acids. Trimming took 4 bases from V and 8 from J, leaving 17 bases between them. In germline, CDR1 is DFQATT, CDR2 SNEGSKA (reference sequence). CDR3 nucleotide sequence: TGCAGTGCTACCCTCCCAGGGGAACGGGGCTACACCTTC. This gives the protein CSATLPGERGYTF.

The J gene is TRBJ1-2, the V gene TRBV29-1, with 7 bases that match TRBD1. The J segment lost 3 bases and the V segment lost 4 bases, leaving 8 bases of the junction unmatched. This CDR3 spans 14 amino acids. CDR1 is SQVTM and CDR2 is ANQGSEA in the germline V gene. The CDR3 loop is CSVAGLDRDYGYTF. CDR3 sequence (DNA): TGCAGCGTTGCAGGACTCGACAGGGACTATGGCTACACCTTC.

CDR3 amino acids: CSAQDRGRGEKLFF. As DNA, the CDR3 is TGCAGTGCCCAGGACAGGGGGCGAGGTGAAAAACTGTTTTTT. V is TRBV20-1 and J is TRBJ1-4, with 11 nucleotides matching TRBD1. J lost 7 bases, V lost 6 bases, and 7 bases had no gene match. Germline-derived CDR1 and CDR2 are DFQATT and SNEGSKA (reference sequence). The CDR3 runs to 14 residues.

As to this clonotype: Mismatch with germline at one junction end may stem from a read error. Here the CDR3 DNA reads TGTGCCAGCAGATTAGACAGTCGGCAGCCCCAGCATTTT. It is translated as CASRLDSRQPQHF. The chain carries TRBV7-2 and TRBJ1-5; the D gene is possibly TRBD1 (5 bases). Germline lookup yields CDR1 SGHTA and CDR2 FQGNSA. This CDR3 region has 13 residues.

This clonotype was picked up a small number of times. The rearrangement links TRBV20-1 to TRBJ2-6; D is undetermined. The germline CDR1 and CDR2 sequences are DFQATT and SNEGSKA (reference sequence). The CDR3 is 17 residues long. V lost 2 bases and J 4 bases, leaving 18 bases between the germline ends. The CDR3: CSARKPGWGLGANVLTF. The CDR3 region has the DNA TGCAGTGCTAGAAAACCCGGATGGGGTCTGGGGGCCAACGTCCTGACTTTC.

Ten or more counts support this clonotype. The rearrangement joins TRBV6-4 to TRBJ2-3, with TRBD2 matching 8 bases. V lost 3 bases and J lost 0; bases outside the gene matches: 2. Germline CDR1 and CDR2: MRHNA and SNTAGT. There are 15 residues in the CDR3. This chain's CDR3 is CASSELAGSTDTQYF. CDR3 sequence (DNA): TGTGCCAGCAGTGAATTAGCGGGGAGCACAGATACGCAGTATTTT.

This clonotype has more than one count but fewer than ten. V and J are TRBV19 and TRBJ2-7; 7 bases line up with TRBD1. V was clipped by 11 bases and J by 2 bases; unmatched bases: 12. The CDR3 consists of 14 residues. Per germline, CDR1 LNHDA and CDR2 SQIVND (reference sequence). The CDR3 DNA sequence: TGTGCCGGTCGAGGGGCAGGGGGTACCTACGAGCAGTACTTC. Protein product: CAGRGAGGTYEQYF.

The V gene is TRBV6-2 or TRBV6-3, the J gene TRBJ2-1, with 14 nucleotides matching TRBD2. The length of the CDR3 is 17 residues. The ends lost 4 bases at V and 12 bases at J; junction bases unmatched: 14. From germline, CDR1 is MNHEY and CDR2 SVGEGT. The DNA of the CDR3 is TGTGCCAGCAGTTCGTTAACCGGGACTAGCGGGAGTACAAGGCAGTTCTTC. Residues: CASSSLTGTSGSTRQFF.

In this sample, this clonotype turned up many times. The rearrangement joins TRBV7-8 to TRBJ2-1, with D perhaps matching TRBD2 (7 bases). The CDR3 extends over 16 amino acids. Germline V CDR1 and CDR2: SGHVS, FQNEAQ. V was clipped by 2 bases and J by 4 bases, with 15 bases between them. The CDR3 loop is CASSLLSGGPYNEQFF. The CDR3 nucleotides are TGTGCCAGCAGCTTACTCTCCGGGGGGCCGTACAATGAGCAGTTCTTC.

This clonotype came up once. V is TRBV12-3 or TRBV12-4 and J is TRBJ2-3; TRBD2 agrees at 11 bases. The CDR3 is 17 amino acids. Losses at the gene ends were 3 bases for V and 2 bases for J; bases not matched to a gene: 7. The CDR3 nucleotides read TGTGCCAGCAGTTTGGGACTAGCGGATCCATCCACAGATACGCAGTATTTT. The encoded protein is CASSLGLADPSTDTQYF.

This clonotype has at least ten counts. For the CDR3, the DNA is TGTGCCACCCGCCCTCTGGCGTCTGGGGCCAACGTCCTGACTTTC. Amino acid sequence: CATRPLASGANVLTF. The chain joins TRBV7-9 to TRBJ2-6; D is unclear. V gave up 10 bases and J gave up 1 base, with 14 bases separating them. Germline assignment: CDR1 SEHNR and CDR2 FQNEAQ (reference sequence). The CDR3 contains 15 residues.

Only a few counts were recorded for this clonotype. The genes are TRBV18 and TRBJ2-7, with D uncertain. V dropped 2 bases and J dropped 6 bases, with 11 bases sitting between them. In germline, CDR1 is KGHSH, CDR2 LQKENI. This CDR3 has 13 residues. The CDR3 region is CASSPTRTFEQYF. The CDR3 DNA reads TGTGCCAGCTCACCAACTCGCACTTTCGAGCAGTACTTC.

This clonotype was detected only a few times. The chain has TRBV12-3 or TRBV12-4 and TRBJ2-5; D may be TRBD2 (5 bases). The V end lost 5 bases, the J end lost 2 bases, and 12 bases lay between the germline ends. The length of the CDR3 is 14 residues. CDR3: CASSPPGEQETQYF. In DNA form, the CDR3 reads TGTGCCAGCAGTCCCCCCGGGGAGCAAGAGACCCAGTACTTC.